This T cell receptor beta chain stems from a study of beta chain features in type 1 diabetes. Study conclusions and caveats: Type 1 diabetes patients had VDJ junctions that carried fewer insertions and more deletions. Type 1 diabetes patients showed a moderate but significant shortening of TCRB CDR3s in all four CD4+ subsets.

The investigators reverse transcribed all of the isolated RNA, so they sequenced expressed TCRB transcripts. Read counts averaged roughly 3.5 million for samples of naive, central memory and regulatory T cells. TCRdb keeps only in-frame clones here, not all; method: immunoSEQ multiplex PCR. In the table there are hundreds of thousands of clones, about 15% of which are singletons. For this clone: Antigen specificity is unknown.

CD45RO/CCR7/CD25/CD127/CD95/CD27 separated CD4+ naive, central memory, regulatory and stem cell-like memory cells by sorting. Sort purity for all populations was recorded as exceeding 98%. J gave up 4 bases and V 0 bases, and 8 bases lay outside the gene matches. Germline V lookup: CDR1 SGHNT, CDR2 YYREEE (reference sequence). There are 18 residues in the CDR3. This TCR was recovered from a man between 18 and 35 years old with type 1 diabetes. The sample consisted of naive CD4+ T cells from blood. The genes are TRBV5-4 and TRBJ2-3, with TRBD2 matching 13 bases. The CDR3, as DNA: TGTGCCAGCAGCTTGGGGGGACTAGCGGGAACAATCGCAGATACGCAGTATTTT. Protein sequence: CASSLGGLAGTIADTQYF.